This T cell receptor (beta chain) was sequenced for a study of OX40 agonist ivuxolimab in advanced cancers. Study summary: The patients received agonistic anti-OX40 (CD134) antibody ivuxolimab.

Only in-frame clones appear in the TCRdb table, and some are missing; sequencing was by immunoSEQ multiplex PCR. The repertoire holds tens of thousands of clones, just over 90% seen once, with 2% to 2.5% in the top ten. A history of autoimmune disease or systemic immunosuppression excluded patients. V dropped 3 bases and J dropped 5; count of bases not matched to a gene: 6. This CDR3 is built from 16 residues. CDR1 KGHSH and CDR2 LQKENI come from the germline V gene. The V and J genes are TRBV18 and TRBJ2-5, with 13 bases that match TRBD2. The sample consisted of CD4+ or CD8+ T cells sorted from blood, taken in a trial of the OX40 agonist ivuxolimab. The sequence derives from an adult with an advanced solid tumor such as melanoma, head and neck, liver or kidney cancer. This CDR3 reads CASSPGLAGAGETQYF. CDR3 nucleotide sequence: TGTGCCAGCTCACCTGGACTAGCGGGGGCCGGGGAGACCCAGTACTTC. The entire variable domain, with the rest obtained from reference TRBV18 and TRBJ2-5, is as follows: NAGVMQNPRHLVRRRGQEARLRCSPMKGHSHVYWYRQLPEEGLKFMVYLQKENIIDESGMPKERFSAEFPKEGPSILRIQQVVRGDSAAYFCASSPGLAGAGETQYFGPGTRLLVL.